The rows below give T cell receptor beta chains drawn from one sample of a study of T cells after posttransplantation cyclophosphamide. The data were produced by immunoSEQ multiplex PCR, yet TCRdb's version contains in-frame clones alone and is incomplete. The sample is made up of 12,000 or so clones, none counted only once. Specimen: PBMCs, collected after allogeneic stem cell transplant with posttransplant cyclophosphamide. All receptors derive from a female patient aged 40-50 years who received an allogeneic stem cell transplant from a related donor, was CMV-positive, and had acute GVHD only. The T cells may come from the graft donor. The CDR3 runs from the conserved cysteine through the conserved F or W. A D gene is named only where the DNA matches it firmly. Clone size is stated in some rows and not others, as once, few, many or a class when expanded.

V,size,J,D,DNA,CDR3
TRBV18,few,TRBJ1-1,TRBD1,TGTGCCAGCTCACCACAACAGGGGATGTTGAACACTGAAGCTTTCTTT,CASSPQQGMLNTEAFF
TRBV11-2,many,TRBJ2-3,TRBD1,TGTGCCAGCAGCCTAGCCGGGGACAGGGGCAATACGCAGTATTTT,CASSLAGDRGNTQYF
TRBV29-1,.,TRBJ2-1,.,TGCAGCGTCGAGCTAGCTTTCTCCTACAATGAGCAGTTCTTC,CSVELAFSYNEQFF
TRBV19,many,TRBJ2-7,TRBD1,TGTGCCAGTAGTCCGGGGACAGGGCCTCTCGAGCAGTACTTC,CASSPGTGPLEQYF
TRBV4-3,many,TRBJ2-2,.,TGCGCCAGCAGCCTGGGGACTTTTGGGGGAGCGGACGGGGAGCTGTTTTTT,CASSLGTFGGADGELFF
TRBV7-9,many,TRBJ1-2,TRBD1,TGTGCCAGCAGCTTGGGGATGACAGGGGGGAACTATGGCTACACCTTC,CASSLGMTGGNYGYTF
TRBV19,many,TRBJ2-1,.,TGTGCCAGTAGCCGACGGGACTCGCAACCGGGCAATGAGCAGTTCTTC,CASSRRDSQPGNEQFF
TRBV29-1,many,TRBJ1-2,.,TGCAGCGTTGCCGCAGATGGCTACACCTTC,CSVAADGYTF
TRBV11-2,many,TRBJ2-3,.,TGTGCCAGCAGCTTATGGGTCGGGGGGCCCACAGATACGCAGTATTTT,CASSLWVGGPTDTQYF
TRBV30,many,TRBJ1-5,.,TGTGCCTGGAGTGGACAGGTGAATCAGCCCCAGCATTTT,CAWSGQVNQPQHF
TRBV5-1,few,TRBJ2-3,TRBD2,TGCGCCAGCATTCCTTCTAGCGGGGGGGGAGATACGCAGTATTTT,CASIPSSGGGDTQYF
TRBV7-2,many,TRBJ1-4,.,TGTGCCAGCAGCTTAACAGCAACTAATGAAAAACTGTTTTTT,CASSLTATNEKLFF
TRBV6-6,many,TRBJ2-2,.,TGTGCCAGCAGTTTGACCCAGGGAAACACCGGGGAGCTGTTTTTT,CASSLTQGNTGELFF
TRBV2,few,TRBJ2-2,TRBD1,TGTGCCAGCAGTGAAGACAGGGGGCTTAACGGGGAGCTGTTTTTT,CASSEDRGLNGELFF
TRBV4-3,many,TRBJ2-3,TRBD2,TGCGCCAGCAGCGCCACCGGGACTAGCGGGAGAGGAGATACGCAGTATTTT,CASSATGTSGRGDTQYF
TRBV11-2,many,TRBJ2-1,TRBD1,TGTGCCAGCAGCTTAGTCGACAGGGTCTCCAATGAGCAGTTCTTC,CASSLVDRVSNEQFF
TRBV4-2,few,TRBJ2-1,TRBD2,TGTGCCAGCAGCCAAGGTACCCTTGGCGGGAGTGTGATGGAGACCCAGTTCTTC,CASSQGTLGGSVMETQFF
TRBV7-8,many,TRBJ1-5,TRBD1,TGTGCCAGCAGCCACGACAGGGAATCGGGCCAGCCCCAGCATTTT,CASSHDRESGQPQHF
TRBV14,many,TRBJ2-2,TRBD2,TGTGCCAGCAGCCAGTCTAGCGGGGCGAACACCGGGGAGCTGTTTTTT,CASSQSSGANTGELFF
TRBV7-9,many,TRBJ1-6,TRBD1,TGTGCCAGCACCGATTGGACAGGGTTGTTTTCACCCCTCCACTTT,CASTDWTGLFSPLHF
TRBV11-2,many,TRBJ2-6,.,TGTGCCAGCAGCTTCCCAGGGTCCGGGGCCAACGTCCTGACTTTC,CASSFPGSGANVLTF
TRBV27,many,TRBJ1-3,.,TGTGCCAGCAGCCCTCTAGGAGTCACTGGAAACACCATATATTTT,CASSPLGVTGNTIYF
TRBV4-3,many,TRBJ1-4,TRBD1,TGCGCCAGCAGCCAAGACGGGACAGGGCCTAATGAAAAACTGTTTTTT,CASSQDGTGPNEKLFF
TRBV7-8,many,TRBJ1-5,.,TGTGCCAGCAGCGATAGAGGAAGGAAGTCCGATCAGCCCCAGCATTTT,CASSDRGRKSDQPQHF
TRBV6-5,many,TRBJ1-5,TRBD1,TGTGCCAGCAGCCGGACAGGGAATCAGCCCCAGCATTTT,CASSRTGNQPQHF
TRBV11-2,many,TRBJ1-3,.,TGTGCCAGCAGCTTAGGGAGCGTCTCTGGAAACACCATATATTTT,CASSLGSVSGNTIYF
TRBV5-1,many,TRBJ1-2,.,TGCGCCAGCAGCTTGGGCGGGGAATACAGCTATGGCTACACCTTC,CASSLGGEYSYGYTF
TRBV9,many,TRBJ2-1,.,TGTGCCAGCAGCGTAGGGGCCCGGAATGAGCAGTTCTTC,CASSVGARNEQFF
TRBV9,many,TRBJ1-2,.,TGTGCCAGCAGCTCCGGGGTCGACTATGGCTACACCTTC,CASSSGVDYGYTF
TRBV6-1,many,TRBJ1-6,.,TGTGCCAGCAGTGACAGGGATGTAATTGGGTCACCCCTCCACTTT,CASSDRDVIGSPLHF
TRBV28,many,TRBJ1-5,TRBD1,TGTGCCAGCAGCCACCCAACAGGGGAAAAACAGCCCCAGCATTTT,CASSHPTGEKQPQHF
TRBV27,.,TRBJ1-2,.,TGTGCCAGCAGTCTTACCGCAGGGCCTTCTAGCTATGGCTACACCTTC,CASSLTAGPSSYGYTF
TRBV19,many,TRBJ2-3,.,TGTGCCAGTGGCAGCGTGAGCACAGATACGCAGTATTTT,CASGSVSTDTQYF
TRBV11-3,many,TRBJ2-1,.,TGTGCCAGCACGTACGGGAGAATCTTGGGTGAGCAGTTCTTC,CASTYGRILGEQFF
TRBV27,few,TRBJ1-1,TRBD1,TGTGCCAGCAGCCTTACAGGGGGCACTGAAGCTTTCTTT,CASSLTGGTEAFF
TRBV6-5,few,TRBJ1-2,.,TGTGCCAGCAGCCGAGAAGACAGGACCCCTTATGGCTACACCTTC,CASSREDRTPYGYTF
TRBV19,many,TRBJ2-2,TRBD1,TGTGCCAGTAGAAGACCCGGGACAGGGACCACCGGGGAGCTGTTTTTT,CASRRPGTGTTGELFF
TRBV15,many,TRBJ2-1,TRBD2,TGTGCCACCAGCAGAGGATGGTCTAGCGGGGACAATGAGCAGTTCTTC,CATSRGWSSGDNEQFF
TRBV5-1,many,TRBJ2-7,TRBD2,TGCGCCAGCAGCTCAGCGGGACGGTCCTACGAGCAGTACTTC,CASSSAGRSYEQYF
TRBV5-1,many,TRBJ2-6,.,TGCGCCAGCAGCCTTTCTGGGGCCAACGTCCTGACTTTC,CASSLSGANVLTF
TRBV20-1,many,TRBJ2-5,.,TGCAGTGCTAGGCTAGAGGAGACCCAGTACTTC,CSARLEETQYF
TRBV7-8,few,TRBJ2-5,.,TGTGCCAGCAGCTTAGTGGTTCTCGGGGAGACCCAGTACTTC,CASSLVVLGETQYF
TRBV9,few,TRBJ2-3,.,TGTGCCAGCAGCGTAGTGGGAGCAGTCACAGATACGCAGTATTTT,CASSVVGAVTDTQYF
TRBV4-2,medium-sized,TRBJ1-5,.,TGTGCCAGCAGCCAAGCGACAGGATTGGATCAGCCCCAGCATTTT,CASSQATGLDQPQHF
TRBV6-1,few,TRBJ1-2,.,TGTGCCATCCGACCGGCGGTTGGAGACTATGGCTACACCTTC,CAIRPAVGDYGYTF
TRBV6-1,many,TRBJ1-5,TRBD1,TGTGCCAGCGAACGAACCCCGGGACAGGCTCAGCCCCAGCATTTT,CASERTPGQAQPQHF
TRBV18,many,TRBJ1-4,TRBD1,TGTGCCAGCTCACTAGGACAGGGGGGTGAAAAACTGTTTTTT,CASSLGQGGEKLFF
TRBV9,many,TRBJ1-6,.,TGTGCCAGCAGCGTAGAACCTTATGATAGCCGTAATTCACCCCTCCACTTT,CASSVEPYDSRNSPLHF
TRBV30,many,TRBJ2-6,.,TGTGCCTGGAGTGGGGGACTGGGAAGCTACTCTGGGGCCAACGTCCTGACTTTC,CAWSGGLGSYSGANVLTF
TRBV6-1,many,TRBJ1-2,.,TGTGCCAGCAGTACACAGGTTGCTAACTATGGCTACACCTTC,CASSTQVANYGYTF
TRBV20-1,few,TRBJ2-1,.,TGCTCCGCAGGGGGGAATGAGCAGTTCTTC,CSAGGNEQFF
TRBV15,.,TRBJ2-5,TRBD1,TGTGCCACTACCCGGGACAGGGGGCTTCGGGAGACCCAGTACTTC,CATTRDRGLRETQYF
TRBV6-1,many,TRBJ1-1,.,TGTGCCAGCAGTGAATCCGCAGCCTTAGCTGCTTTCTTT,CASSESAALAAFF
TRBV7-7,few,TRBJ1-5,TRBD1,TGTGCTAGCAGCTGGCGGACAGGGGTGAGTAACAATCAGCCCCAGCATTTT,CASSWRTGVSNNQPQHF
TRBV7-9,.,TRBJ2-1,TRBD2,TGTGCCAGCAGCTCCACTAGCGCCTACAATGAGCAGTTCTTC,CASSSTSAYNEQFF